In its sample, the clone carrying this T cell receptor (beta chain) was seen many times. The source of the sample is a study of T cells in Graves' hyperthyroidism and ophthalmopathy. The diagnoses drew upon clinical symptoms, serum thyroxine and TRAb, thyroid ultrasound and orbital computed tomography. RNA transcripts gave rise to amplified TCR beta CDR3 regions. In the first-round RT-PCR of the TCR CDR3, the HTBI primer set was used. MiXCR was run by TCRdb on the multiplex PCR reads, yielding one entry per CDR3 protein. The profile shows around 530,000 distinct CDR3 sequences, 17% of them singletons. Unmatched junction bases numbered 12, after V lost 2 bases and J lost 2 bases. The CDR3 contains 18 residues. Germline lookup yields CDR1 SGHTA and CDR2 FQGTGA.

The chain has TRBV7-3 and TRBJ2-3, with TRBD2 matching over 8 bases. What was sequenced was blood. The receptor was isolated from a woman under 30 with Graves' ophthalmopathy. The CDR3 protein is CASSLGPTTSGLTDTQYF. The DNA for the CDR3 is TGTGCCAGCAGCTTAGGCCCCACTACTAGCGGCCTCACAGATACGCAGTATTTT.